This T cell receptor beta chain was sequenced for a study of shared clonotypes between healthy human individuals. Broader study findings: As a rule, naive subsets had a larger estimated richness than memory subsets. The donor pool, a small one, limited the genetic and exposure-history diversity represented.

The naive CD8 subset, CD45RO-negative cells positively selected for CCR7, excluded terminally differentiated effector memory CD45RA+ cells. Worth noting for this clone: Its antigen is unidentified.

Sorted subsets were amplified in replicate PCRs using approximately 0.2 ug DNA, approximately 30,000 T cell genomes. The repertoire was sequenced with immunoSEQ multiplex PCR; TCRdb's copy has only in-frame clones and lacks some. The table records around 600,000 clones, 98% of them present only once. V was pared by 4 bases and J by 0 bases, with 6 bases of the junction left unmatched. The CDR3 loop spans 16 amino acids. The germline gives CDR1 SNHLY, CDR2 FYNNEI. The source material was naive CD8+ T cells sorted from blood. This TCR derives from a man aged 25-45 years in good health. This sequence joins TRBV2 and TRBJ2-1, with TRBD2 identical over 7 bases. The CDR3 loop is CASSAGLRISYNEQFF. In nucleotides, the CDR3 is TGTGCCAGCAGTGCGGGACTACGGATCTCCTACAATGAGCAGTTCTTC. Using reference TRBV2 and TRBJ2-1 for the parts outside the CDR3, the full variable domain is EPEVTQTPSHQVTQMGQEVILRCVPISNHLYFYWYRQILGQKVEFLVSFYNNEISEKSEIFDDQFSVERPDGSNFTLKIRSTKLEDSAMYFCASSAGLRISYNEQFFGPGTRLTVL.